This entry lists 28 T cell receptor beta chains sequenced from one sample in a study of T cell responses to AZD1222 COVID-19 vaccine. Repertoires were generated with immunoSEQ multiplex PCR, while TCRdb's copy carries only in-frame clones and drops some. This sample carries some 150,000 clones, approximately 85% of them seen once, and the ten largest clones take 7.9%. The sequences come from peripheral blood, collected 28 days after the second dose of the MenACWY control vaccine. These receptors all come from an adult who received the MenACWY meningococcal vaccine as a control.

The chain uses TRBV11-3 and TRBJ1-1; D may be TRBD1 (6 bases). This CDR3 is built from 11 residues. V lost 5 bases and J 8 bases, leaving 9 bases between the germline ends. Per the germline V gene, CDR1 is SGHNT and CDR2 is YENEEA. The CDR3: CASSQGREAFF. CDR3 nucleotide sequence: TGTGCCAGCAGCCAGGGGCGGGAAGCTTTCTTT.

For the CDR3, the DNA is TGTGCCAGCAGCAGCCTGGGGGGATACTACGAGCAGTACTTC. It is translated as CASSSLGGYYEQYF. V and J are TRBV14 and TRBJ2-7; D might be TRBD2 (6 bases). Germline V lookup: CDR1 SGHDN, CDR2 FVKESK. The CDR3 length is 14 residues. V shed 5 bases and J shed 3 bases, with 14 bases lying between them. Combining the CDR3 with reference TRBV14 and TRBJ2-7 gives the whole variable domain EAGVTQFPSHSVIEKGQTVTLRCDPISGHDNLYWYRRVMGKEIKFLLHFVKESKQDESGMPNNRFLAERTGGTYSTLKVQPAELEDSGVYFCASSSLGGYYEQYFGPGTRLTVT.

This chain's CDR3 is CASSLVLGQLEGYTF. CDR3 DNA sequence: TGTGCCAGCAGCTTAGTCCTCGGACAGCTCGAAGGCTACACCTTC. V gene TRBV7-2 combines with J gene TRBJ1-2; a weak D match, TRBD1 (6 bases). This CDR3 comprises 15 residues. The germline gives CDR1 SGHTA, CDR2 FQGNSA. Trimming stripped 1 base from V and 8 bases from J, with 17 bases between.

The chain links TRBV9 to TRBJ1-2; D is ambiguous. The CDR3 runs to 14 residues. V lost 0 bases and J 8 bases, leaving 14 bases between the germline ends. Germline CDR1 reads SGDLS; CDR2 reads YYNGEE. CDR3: CASSVGGDNRGYTF. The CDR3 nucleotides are TGTGCCAGCAGCGTAGGAGGAGATAATAGAGGCTACACCTTC.

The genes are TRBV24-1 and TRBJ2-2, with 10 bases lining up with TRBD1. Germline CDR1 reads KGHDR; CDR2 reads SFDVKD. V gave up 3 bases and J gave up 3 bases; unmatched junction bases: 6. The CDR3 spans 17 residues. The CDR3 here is CATSDAGTGADTGELFF. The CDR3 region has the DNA TGTGCCACCAGTGATGCTGGGACAGGGGCAGACACCGGGGAGCTGTTTTTT.

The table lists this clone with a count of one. CDR3: CASSFKMDRGRGTEAFF. The CDR3, as DNA: TGTGCCAGCAGCTTTAAAATGGACAGGGGTAGAGGGACTGAAGCTTTCTTT. V is TRBV7-2 and J is TRBJ1-1, with 9 bases that match TRBD1. CDR1 and CDR2 (germline): SGHTA, FQGNSA. CDR3 size: 17 residues. The trim removed 3 bases at V and 5 bases at J, leaving 13 bases unmatched. The complete variable domain, with remaining parts taken from reference TRBV7-2 and TRBJ1-1, reads GAGVSQSPSNKVTEKGKDVELRCDPISGHTALYWYRQSLGQGLEFLIYFQGNSAPDKSGLPSDRFSAERTGGSVSTLTIQRTQQEDSAVYLCASSFKMDRGRGTEAFFGQGTRLTVV.

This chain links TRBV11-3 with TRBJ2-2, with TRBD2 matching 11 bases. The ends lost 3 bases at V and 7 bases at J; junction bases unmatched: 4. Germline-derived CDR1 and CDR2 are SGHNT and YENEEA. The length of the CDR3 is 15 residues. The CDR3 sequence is CASSFLAGGIGELFF. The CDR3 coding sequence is TGTGCCAGCAGCTTTCTAGCGGGAGGCATCGGGGAGCTGTTTTTT.

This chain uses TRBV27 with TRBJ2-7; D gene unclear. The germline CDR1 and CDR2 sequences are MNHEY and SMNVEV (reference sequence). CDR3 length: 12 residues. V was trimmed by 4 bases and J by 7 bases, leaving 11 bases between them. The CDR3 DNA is TGTGCCAGCAGTTCAACACTTGGGGAGCAGTACTTC. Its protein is CASSSTLGEQYF.

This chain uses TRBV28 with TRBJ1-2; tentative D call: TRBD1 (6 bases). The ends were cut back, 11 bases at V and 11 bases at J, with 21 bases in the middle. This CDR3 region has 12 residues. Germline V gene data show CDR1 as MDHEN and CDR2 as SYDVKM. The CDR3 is CAATGTQSQYTF. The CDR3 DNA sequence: TGTGCCGCCACCGGGACACAATCCCAATACACCTTC.

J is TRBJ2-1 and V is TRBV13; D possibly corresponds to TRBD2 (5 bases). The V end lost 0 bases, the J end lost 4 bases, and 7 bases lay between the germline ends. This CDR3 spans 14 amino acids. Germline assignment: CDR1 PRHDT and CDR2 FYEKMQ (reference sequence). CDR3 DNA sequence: TGTGCCAGCAGCTTAGGCCGGGGATACAATGAGCAGTTCTTC. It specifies CASSLGRGYNEQFF.

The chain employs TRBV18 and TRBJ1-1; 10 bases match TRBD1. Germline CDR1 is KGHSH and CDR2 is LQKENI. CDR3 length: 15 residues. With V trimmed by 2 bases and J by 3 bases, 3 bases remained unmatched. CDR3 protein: CASSPSGTGDTEAFF. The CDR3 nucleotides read TGTGCCAGCTCACCATCCGGGACAGGGGACACTGAAGCTTTCTTT.

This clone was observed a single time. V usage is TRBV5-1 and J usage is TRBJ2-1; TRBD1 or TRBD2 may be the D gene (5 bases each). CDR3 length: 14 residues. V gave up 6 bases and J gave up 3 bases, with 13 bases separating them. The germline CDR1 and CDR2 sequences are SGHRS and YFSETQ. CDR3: CASTPGPVYNEQFF. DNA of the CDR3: TGCGCCAGCACCCCGGGGCCAGTCTACAATGAGCAGTTCTTC.

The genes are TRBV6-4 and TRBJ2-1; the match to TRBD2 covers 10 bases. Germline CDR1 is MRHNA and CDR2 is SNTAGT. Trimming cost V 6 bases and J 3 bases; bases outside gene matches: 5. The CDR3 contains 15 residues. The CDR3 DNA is TGTGCCAGCAGCGTTGGACTAGCGGACTACAATGAGCAGTTCTTC. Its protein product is CASSVGLADYNEQFF.

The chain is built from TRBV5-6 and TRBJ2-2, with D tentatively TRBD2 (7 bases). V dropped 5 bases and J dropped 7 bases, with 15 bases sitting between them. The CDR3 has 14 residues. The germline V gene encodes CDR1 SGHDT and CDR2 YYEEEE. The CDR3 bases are TGTGCCAGCAGTAGACCGGGGGGCGACGGGGAGCTGTTTTTT. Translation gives CASSRPGGDGELFF.

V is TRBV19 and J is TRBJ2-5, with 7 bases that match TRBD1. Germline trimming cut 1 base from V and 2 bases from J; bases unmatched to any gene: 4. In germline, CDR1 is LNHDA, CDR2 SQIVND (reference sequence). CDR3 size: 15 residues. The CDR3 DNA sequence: TGTGCCAGTAGTATAGGTGTGGGACAGCAAGAGACCCAGTACTTC. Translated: CASSIGVGQQETQYF.

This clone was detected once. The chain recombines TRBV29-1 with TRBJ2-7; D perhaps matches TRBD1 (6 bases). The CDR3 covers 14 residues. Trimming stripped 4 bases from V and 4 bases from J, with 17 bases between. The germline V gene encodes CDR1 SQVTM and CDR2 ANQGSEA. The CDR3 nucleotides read TGCAGCGTTGTCAAGGGGCAGGGGATGTACGAGCAGTACGTC. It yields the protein CSVVKGQGMYEQYV.

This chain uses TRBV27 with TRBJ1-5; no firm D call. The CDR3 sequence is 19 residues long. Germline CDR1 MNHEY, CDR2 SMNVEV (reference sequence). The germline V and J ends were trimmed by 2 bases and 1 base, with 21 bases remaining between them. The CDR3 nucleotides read TGTGCCAGCAGTTTAGGGTTAGGGAAGGTTCAGAAAAGCAATCAGCCCCAGCATTTT. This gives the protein CASSLGLGKVQKSNQPQHF.

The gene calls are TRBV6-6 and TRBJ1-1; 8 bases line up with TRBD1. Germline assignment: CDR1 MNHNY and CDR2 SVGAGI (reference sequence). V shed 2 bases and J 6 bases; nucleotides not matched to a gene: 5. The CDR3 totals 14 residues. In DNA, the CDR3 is TGTGCCAGCAGTTACCTTGCCAGGGGGCCTGAAGCTTTCTTT. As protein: CASSYLARGPEAFF.

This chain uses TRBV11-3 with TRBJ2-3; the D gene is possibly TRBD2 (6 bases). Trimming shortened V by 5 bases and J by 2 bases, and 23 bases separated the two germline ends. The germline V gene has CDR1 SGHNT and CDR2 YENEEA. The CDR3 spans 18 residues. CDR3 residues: CASSSISPLAGFTDTQYF. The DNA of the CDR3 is TGTGCCAGCAGCAGCATTTCCCCCCTCGCGGGATTCACAGATACGCAGTATTTT.

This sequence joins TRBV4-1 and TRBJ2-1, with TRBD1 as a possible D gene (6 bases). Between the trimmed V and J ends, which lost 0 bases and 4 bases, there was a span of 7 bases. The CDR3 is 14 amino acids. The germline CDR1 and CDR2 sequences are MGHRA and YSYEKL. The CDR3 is CASSQDQGYNEQFF. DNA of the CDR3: TGCGCCAGCAGCCAAGATCAGGGGTACAATGAGCAGTTCTTC.

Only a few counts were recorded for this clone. The CDR3 sequence: CASSPTTESEHGAFF. The CDR3 coding sequence is TGTGCCAGCTCACCCACGACAGAGTCGGAACACGGAGCTTTCTTT. This chain connects TRBV18 to TRBJ1-1, with D possibly TRBD1 on 5 matching bases. V dropped 3 bases and J dropped 10 bases, with 21 bases sitting between them. The germline V gene encodes CDR1 KGHSH and CDR2 LQKENI. CDR3 length: 15 residues.

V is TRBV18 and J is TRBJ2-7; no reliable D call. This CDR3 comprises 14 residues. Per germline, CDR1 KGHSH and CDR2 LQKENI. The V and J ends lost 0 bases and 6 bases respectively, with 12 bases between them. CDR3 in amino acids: CASSPPNSFLEQYF. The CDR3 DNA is TGTGCCAGCTCACCACCAAATAGCTTTCTCGAGCAGTACTTC.

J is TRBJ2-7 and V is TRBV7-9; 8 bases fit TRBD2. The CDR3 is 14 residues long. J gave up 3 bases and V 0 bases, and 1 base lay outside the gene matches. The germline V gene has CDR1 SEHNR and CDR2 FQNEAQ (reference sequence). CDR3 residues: CASSLAGGDYEQYV. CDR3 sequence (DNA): TGTGCCAGCAGCTTAGCCGGGGGGGACTACGAGCAGTACGTC.

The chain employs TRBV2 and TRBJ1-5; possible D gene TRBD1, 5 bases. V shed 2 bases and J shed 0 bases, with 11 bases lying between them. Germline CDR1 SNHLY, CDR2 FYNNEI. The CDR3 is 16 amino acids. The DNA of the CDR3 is TGTGCCAGCAGTGAAAGGGTGGGGGGTAGCAATCAGCCCCAGCATTTT. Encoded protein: CASSERVGGSNQPQHF.

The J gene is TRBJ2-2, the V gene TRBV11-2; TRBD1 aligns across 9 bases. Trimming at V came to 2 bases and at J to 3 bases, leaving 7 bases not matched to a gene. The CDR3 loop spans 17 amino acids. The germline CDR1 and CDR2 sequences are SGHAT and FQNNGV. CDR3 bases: TGTGCCAGCAGCTTACGCCGGACAGGGGATTACACCGGGGAGCTGTTTTTT. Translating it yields CASSLRRTGDYTGELFF.

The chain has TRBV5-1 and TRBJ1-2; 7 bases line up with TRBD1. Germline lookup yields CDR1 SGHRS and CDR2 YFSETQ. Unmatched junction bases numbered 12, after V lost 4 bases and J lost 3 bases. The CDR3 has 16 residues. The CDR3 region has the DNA TGCGCCAGCAGCCTGGGAGAACAGGGGTTTCACTATGGCTACACCTTC. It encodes CASSLGEQGFHYGYTF.

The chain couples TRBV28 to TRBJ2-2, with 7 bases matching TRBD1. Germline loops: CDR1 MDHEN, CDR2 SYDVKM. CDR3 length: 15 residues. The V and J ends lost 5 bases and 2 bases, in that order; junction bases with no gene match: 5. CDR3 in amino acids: CASSPTGRNTGELFF. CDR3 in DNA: TGTGCCAGCAGTCCGACAGGGAGAAACACCGGGGAGCTGTTTTTT.

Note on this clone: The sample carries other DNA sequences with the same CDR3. CDR3 sequence reads: CASSLAGGNTGELFF. CDR3 sequence (DNA): TGTGCCAGCAGTCTAGCGGGGGGAAACACCGGGGAGCTGTTTTTT. This chain links TRBV6-2 or TRBV6-3 with TRBJ2-2, with TRBD2 matching over 11 bases. Germline loops: CDR1 MNHEY, CDR2 SVGEGT. The J segment lost 2 bases and the V segment lost 5 bases, leaving 1 base of the junction unmatched. This CDR3 is 15 amino acids long.